These 30 T cell receptor beta chains were sequenced from one sample in a study of cytomegalovirus exposure and HLA in healthy donors. Vbeta (60) and Jbeta (13) primers were used in the PCR. TCRdb's table, derived via immunoSEQ multiplex PCR, lists solely in-frame clones and lacks some. The sample includes 130,000 or so clones, around 66% seen only once; the top ten take under 9.5%. Sample: PBMCs. The receptors here all came from a woman in her forties in good health and CMV-seropositive.

This chain links TRBV18 with TRBJ1-2, with D perhaps TRBD1 (5 bases). V was clipped by 3 bases and J by 1 base, with 12 bases between them. The CDR3 totals 15 residues. Germline CDR1 reads KGHSH; CDR2 reads LQKENI. CDR3 region: CASSPRAGFNYGYTF. The CDR3 DNA reads TGTGCCAGCTCACCCAGGGCAGGATTTAACTATGGCTACACCTTC.

By share, this clone ranks as medium-sized. The chain couples TRBV6-1 to TRBJ2-3; D is perhaps TRBD1 (6 bases). Germline values: CDR1 MNHNS, CDR2 SASEGT. Trimming removed 2 bases at V and 1 base at J, with 13 bases between. The CDR3 length is 16 residues. The CDR3 region is CASSESQTGGTDTQYF. CDR3 in DNA: TGTGCCAGCAGTGAATCCCAGACAGGAGGCACAGATACGCAGTATTTT.

V and J are TRBV19 and TRBJ1-5, with TRBD1 matching over 9 bases. The CDR3 covers 15 residues. V lost 6 bases to trimming and J lost 4 bases; unmatched junction nucleotides: 7. The germline gives CDR1 LNHDA, CDR2 SQIVND (reference sequence). The CDR3 reads CASSRGTGSNQPQHF. In DNA, the CDR3 is TGTGCCAGTAGCAGAGGGACAGGGTCTAATCAGCCCCAGCATTTT.

The sample holds a few counts of this clone. The chain employs TRBV7-9 and TRBJ2-3, with 10 bases fitting TRBD2. The CDR3 is 15 amino acids. CDR1 SEHNR and CDR2 FQNEAQ come from the germline V gene (reference sequence). Losses at the gene ends were 4 bases for V and 2 bases for J; bases not matched to a gene: 3. The CDR3 sequence is CASSSSGGDTDTQYF. Written as DNA, the CDR3 is TGTGCCAGCAGCTCCAGCGGGGGGGACACAGATACGCAGTATTTT. Supplemented by reference TRBV7-9 and TRBJ2-3, the full variable domain reads DTGVSQNPRHKITKRGQNVTFRCDPISEHNRLYWYRQTLGQGPEFLTYFQNEAQLEKSRLLSDRFSAERPKGSFSTLEIQRTEQGDSAMYLCASSSSGGDTDTQYFGPGTRLTVL.

V gene TRBV19 combines with J gene TRBJ2-2; TRBD1 aligns across 9 bases. The germline gives CDR1 LNHDA, CDR2 SQIVND (reference sequence). V trimming: 9 bases; J trimming: 7 bases; junction bases outside the gene matches: 12. The CDR3 consists of 15 residues. CDR3 coding DNA: TGTGCCAGCACAAAACAAACAGGGGGCAACGGGGAGCTGTTTTTT. Translated: CASTKQTGGNGELFF. The full variable domain, rest sourced from reference TRBV19 and TRBJ2-2, is DGGITQSPKYLFRKEGQNVTLSCEQNLNHDAMYWYRQDPGQGLRLIYYSQIVNDFQKGDIAEGYSVSREKKESFPLTVTSAQKNPTAFYLCASTKQTGGNGELFFGEGSRLTVL.

The chain combines TRBV7-3 with TRBJ2-1, with TRBD1 identical over 10 bases. The CDR3 is 16 amino acids. CDR1 and CDR2 from the germline V gene are SGHTA and FQGTGA. The ends lost 5 bases at V and 0 bases at J; junction bases unmatched: 4. The DNA for the CDR3 is TGTGCCAGCAGCAACCGGGACAGGGGCTCCTACAATGAGCAGTTCTTC. Protein: CASSNRDRGSYNEQFF. The whole variable domain, filled in from reference TRBV7-3 and TRBJ2-1, reads GAGVSQTPSNKVTEKGKYVELRCDPISGHTALYWYRQSLGQGPEFLIYFQGTGAADDSGLPNDRFFAVRPEGSVSTLKIQRTERGDSAVYLCASSNRDRGSYNEQFFGPGTRLTVL.

J is TRBJ2-7 and V is TRBV10-2, with TRBD1 as a possible D gene (5 bases). Trimming pared 0 bases from V and 3 bases from J, leaving 18 bases between. The germline V gene encodes CDR1 WSHSY and CDR2 SAAADI. The CDR3 is 17 residues long. The CDR3 DNA reads as TGCGCCAGCAGTGAGTCGGTCTACCCCCCGGACAACTACGAGCAGTACTTC. It translates to CASSESVYPPDNYEQYF.

The rearrangement uses TRBV10-2 and TRBJ1-1; tentatively, D is TRBD1 (5 bases). The CDR3 loop spans 13 amino acids. V lost 4 bases, J lost 5 bases, and 11 bases lay in between. From germline, CDR1 is WSHSY and CDR2 SAAADI. The CDR3 DNA reads TGCGCCAGCAGTGTCAGGGTGGGGACTGAAGCTTTCTTT. As protein: CASSVRVGTEAFF.

The chain recombines TRBV19 with TRBJ1-4, with TRBD1 matching 8 bases. Germline CDR1 is LNHDA and CDR2 is SQIVND (reference sequence). Trimming cost V 7 bases and J 8 bases; bases outside gene matches: 9. The CDR3 covers 14 residues. The DNA for the CDR3 is TGTGCCAGTACCCCGGGACAGGAAGGCGAAAAACTGTTTTTT. Protein: CASTPGQEGEKLFF.

DNA of the CDR3: TGTGCCAGCAGCTTAGAGGCTACTAGCGGGAGTTACAATGAGCAGTTCTTC. Protein product: CASSLEATSGSYNEQFF. V usage is TRBV11-3 and J usage is TRBJ2-1; 11 bases agree with TRBD2. This CDR3 has 17 amino acids. V gave up 0 bases and J gave up 4 bases; unmatched junction bases: 5. Germline V gene sequence: CDR1 SGHNT, CDR2 YENEEA.

The chain combines TRBV28 with TRBJ1-1; D perhaps matches TRBD1 (5 bases). Trimming cost V 11 bases and J 1 base, with 20 bases left between them. The CDR3 totals 15 residues. Per the germline V gene, CDR1 is MDHEN and CDR2 is SYDVKM. The CDR3 DNA is TGTGCCGGCTCCTCGGACACCTCAACGAACACTGAAGCTTTCTTT. It encodes CAGSSDTSTNTEAFF. The full variable domain, with the rest looked up from reference TRBV28 and TRBJ1-1, is DVKVTQSSRYLVKRTGEKVFLECVQDMDHENMFWYRQDPGLGLRLIYFSYDVKMKEKGDIPEGYSVSREKKERFSLILESASTNQTSMYLCAGSSDTSTNTEAFFGQGTRLTVV.

J is TRBJ2-5 and V is TRBV2; D not resolved. V was shortened by 3 bases and J by 5 bases, with 10 bases between the two germline ends. The CDR3 is made up of 13 amino acids. CDR1 and CDR2 (germline): SNHLY, FYNNEI. CDR3 bases: TGTGCCAGCAGTGAGAAGGCAGCGGAGACCCAGTACTTC. Protein: CASSEKAAETQYF. Filled out from reference TRBV2 and TRBJ2-5, the complete variable domain reads EPEVTQTPSHQVTQMGQEVILRCVPISNHLYFYWYRQILGQKVEFLVSFYNNEISEKSEIFDDQFSVERPDGSNFTLKIRSTKLEDSAMYFCASSEKAAETQYFGPGTRLLVL.

This clone has only a few counts. The chain employs TRBV23-1 and TRBJ1-2, with D perhaps matching TRBD1 (6 bases). TRBV23-1 is an open reading frame whose function is uncertain. Trimming removed 8 bases at V and 7 bases at J, with 20 bases between. The CDR3 runs 14 residues. CDR3 nucleotides: TGCGCCAGCGGGCTTAACAGGGAACATGGTGGCTACACCTTC. It codes for CASGLNREHGGYTF.

The chain combines TRBV28 with TRBJ2-7; 7 nucleotides match TRBD1. Trimming removed 2 bases from V and 1 base from J; junction bases left unmatched: 8. This CDR3 is 16 amino acids long. Germline CDR1 and CDR2: MDHEN and SYDVKM. In DNA form, the CDR3 reads TGTGCCAGCAGTTTACCCGACAGGGAGTTATCCTACGAGCAGTACTTC. Its protein product is CASSLPDRELSYEQYF.

The chain has TRBV10-1 and TRBJ2-1, with D possibly being TRBD2 (5 bases). The CDR3 loop spans 15 amino acids. The V end lost 2 bases, the J end lost 0 bases, and 8 bases lay between the germline ends. From germline, CDR1 is WNHNN and CDR2 SYGVQD (reference sequence). The CDR3 coding sequence is TGCGCCAGCAGTGAGGTTGGGAGCTCCTACAATGAGCAGTTCTTC. This encodes CASSEVGSSYNEQFF.

The chain joins TRBV19 to TRBJ1-2; D perhaps matches TRBD1 (5 bases). This CDR3 spans 12 amino acids. Trimming took 7 bases from V and 8 from J, leaving 14 bases between them. Germline V CDR1 and CDR2: LNHDA, SQIVND (reference sequence). The CDR3 region has the DNA TGTGCCAGTAAAGCAGGGTCCCTGGGCTACACCTTC. Residues: CASKAGSLGYTF.

The chain has TRBV27 and TRBJ2-2; 8 bases match TRBD2. Germline V gene sequence: CDR1 MNHEY, CDR2 SMNVEV (reference sequence). V lost 2 bases to trimming and J lost 6 bases; unmatched junction nucleotides: 2. The CDR3 spans 14 residues. The CDR3 bases are TGTGCCAGCAGTTTAAACGGGAGGGCCGGGGAGCTGTTTTTT. Translation: CASSLNGRAGELFF.

The chain joins TRBV6-1 to TRBJ2-7; 10 nucleotides match TRBD2. Trimming took 6 bases from V and 4 from J; bases not matched to a gene: 9. Looked up from germline, CDR1 is MNHNS and CDR2 is SASEGT. The CDR3 is made up of 15 amino acids. CDR3 loop: CASRAGTSVGYEQYF. The CDR3 region has the DNA TGTGCCAGCAGGGCCGGGACTAGCGTCGGGTACGAGCAGTACTTC.

The genes are TRBV5-1 and TRBJ2-7; 8 bases agree with TRBD1. The CDR3 has 16 amino acids. Germline V gene lookup returns CDR1 SGHRS and CDR2 YFSETQ. V trimming: 4 bases; J trimming: 2 bases; junction bases outside the gene matches: 11. DNA of the CDR3: TGCGCCAGCAGCGGGCTGGTCCAGGGGGCTCCCTACGAGCAGTACTTC. Translating it yields CASSGLVQGAPYEQYF. Combining the CDR3 with reference TRBV5-1 and TRBJ2-7 gives the whole variable domain KAGVTQTPRYLIKTRGQQVTLSCSPISGHRSVSWYQQTPGQGLQFLFEYFSETQRNKGNFPGRFSGRQFSNSRSEMNVSTLELGDSALYLCASSGLVQGAPYEQYFGPGTRLTVT.

CDR3 coding DNA: TGTGCCAGCAGCTCCCATCGAACTAGCGGGGGGGATAGCACAGATACGCAGTATTTT. It encodes CASSSHRTSGGDSTDTQYF. The chain combines TRBV7-9 with TRBJ2-3, with TRBD2 matching over 13 bases. Unmatched junction bases numbered 10, after V lost 4 bases and J lost 0 bases. This CDR3 contains 19 residues. CDR1 SEHNR and CDR2 FQNEAQ come from the germline V gene (reference sequence).

The rearrangement links TRBV7-9 to TRBJ1-6; D is possibly TRBD1 (5 bases). The CDR3 is 16 residues long. Deletions cut 4 bases from V and 8 bases from J, with 18 bases between. Per the germline V gene, CDR1 is SEHNR and CDR2 is FQNEAQ (reference sequence). Written as DNA, the CDR3 is TGTGCCAGCAGCTCCCAATTAAAGACGGGGGATTCACCCCTCCACTTT. Its translation is CASSSQLKTGDSPLHF.

V and J are TRBV7-9 and TRBJ2-7; 8 nucleotides align to TRBD1. The CDR3 is made up of 13 amino acids. Germline CDR1 SEHNR, CDR2 FQNEAQ (reference sequence). The J segment lost 3 bases and the V segment lost 4 bases, leaving 2 bases of the junction unmatched. The DNA of the CDR3 is TGTGCCAGCAGCTACGACAGGGGCTACGAGCAGTACTTC. This gives the protein CASSYDRGYEQYF.

This chain connects TRBV4-1 to TRBJ2-1; tentatively, D is TRBD2 (7 bases). The CDR3 has 17 amino acids. V lost 0 bases, J lost 9 bases, and 21 bases lay in between. Germline CDR1 is MGHRA and CDR2 is YSYEKL. CDR3 amino acids: CASSQDFAGAVGAEQFF. Written as DNA, the CDR3 is TGCGCCAGCAGCCAAGATTTCGCGGGGGCCGTGGGAGCTGAGCAGTTCTTC.

The V call is TRBV7-9, the J call TRBJ1-6; 8 bases align to TRBD1. CDR3 length equals 17 residues. V lost 5 bases and J lost 0; bases outside the gene matches: 6. Per the germline V gene, CDR1 is SEHNR and CDR2 is FQNEAQ (reference sequence). DNA of the CDR3: TGTGCCAGCAGCCCTTGGACAGGGAGCTCCTATAATTCACCCCTCCACTTT. Translating it yields CASSPWTGSSYNSPLHF.

The chain has TRBV5-8 and TRBJ2-5; D may be TRBD1 (6 bases). This CDR3 is 14 amino acids long. The germline V gene encodes CDR1 SGHTS and CDR2 YDEGEE. Trimming shortened V by 4 bases and J by 1 base, and 11 bases separated the two germline ends. The CDR3 protein is CASSPGQIQETQYF. The CDR3 region has the DNA TGTGCCAGCAGCCCAGGACAGATCCAAGAGACCCAGTACTTC. The full variable domain, in which reference TRBV5-8 and TRBJ2-5 provide the parts outside the CDR3, is EAGVTQSPTHLIKTRGQQATLRCSPISGHTSVYWYQQALGLGLQFLLWYDEGEERNRGNFPPRFSGRQFPNYSSELNVNALELEDSALYLCASSPGQIQETQYFGPGTRLLVL.

This clone appeared once. The chain carries TRBV7-3 and TRBJ2-2, with 9 bases that match TRBD1. Looked up from germline, CDR1 is SGHTA and CDR2 is FQGTGA. The CDR3 has 15 residues. V lost 5 bases and J lost 5; bases outside the gene matches: 6. The CDR3: CASSSNRGRTGELFF. For the CDR3, the DNA is TGTGCCAGCAGCAGTAACAGGGGGCGAACCGGGGAGCTGTTTTTT. The full variable domain, with the rest looked up from reference TRBV7-3 and TRBJ2-2, is GAGVSQTPSNKVTEKGKYVELRCDPISGHTALYWYRQSLGQGPEFLIYFQGTGAADDSGLPNDRFFAVRPEGSVSTLKIQRTERGDSAVYLCASSSNRGRTGELFFGEGSRLTVL.

The chain links TRBV28 to TRBJ2-7, with 11 bases lining up with TRBD1. Germline CDR1 is MDHEN and CDR2 is SYDVKM. The CDR3 is 17 residues long. With V trimmed by 4 bases and J by 3 bases, 11 bases remained unmatched. The CDR3 DNA reads as TGTGCCAGCAGTTGGCCCTCCGGGACAGGGGGTAACTACGAGCAGTACTTC. It specifies CASSWPSGTGGNYEQYF. Using reference TRBV28 and TRBJ2-7 for the parts outside the CDR3, the full variable domain is DVKVTQSSRYLVKRTGEKVFLECVQDMDHENMFWYRQDPGLGLRLIYFSYDVKMKEKGDIPEGYSVSREKKERFSLILESASTNQTSMYLCASSWPSGTGGNYEQYFGPGTRLTVT.

The chain couples TRBV7-8 to TRBJ1-5, with D tentatively TRBD1 (5 bases). Germline V gene data show CDR1 as SGHVS and CDR2 as FQNEAQ. The V end lost 1 base, the J end lost 6 bases, and 13 bases lay between the germline ends. The CDR3 consists of 15 residues. The CDR3 reads CASSLGSGAGQPQHF. The CDR3 DNA is TGTGCCAGCAGCTTAGGGAGCGGGGCGGGTCAGCCCCAGCATTTT.

This clone was found a few times. V is TRBV27 and J is TRBJ1-2; D perhaps matches TRBD1 (6 bases). The CDR3 length is 15 residues. Germline V gene lookup returns CDR1 MNHEY and CDR2 SMNVEV (reference sequence). Trimming removed 2 bases from V and 3 bases from J, with 13 bases in between. This CDR3 is CASSLHRDADYGYTF. As DNA, the CDR3 is TGTGCCAGCAGTTTACACAGGGATGCGGACTATGGCTACACCTTC.

The J gene is TRBJ1-2, the V gene TRBV9, with 8 bases lining up with TRBD1. With 0 bases clipped from V and 6 bases from J, the junction kept 7 bases outside the gene matches. The CDR3 is 15 amino acids. Germline CDR1 reads SGDLS; CDR2 reads YYNGEE. The CDR3 region is CASSVGQGMRDGYTF. The CDR3 DNA reads as TGTGCCAGCAGCGTAGGACAGGGGATGAGGGATGGCTACACCTTC.